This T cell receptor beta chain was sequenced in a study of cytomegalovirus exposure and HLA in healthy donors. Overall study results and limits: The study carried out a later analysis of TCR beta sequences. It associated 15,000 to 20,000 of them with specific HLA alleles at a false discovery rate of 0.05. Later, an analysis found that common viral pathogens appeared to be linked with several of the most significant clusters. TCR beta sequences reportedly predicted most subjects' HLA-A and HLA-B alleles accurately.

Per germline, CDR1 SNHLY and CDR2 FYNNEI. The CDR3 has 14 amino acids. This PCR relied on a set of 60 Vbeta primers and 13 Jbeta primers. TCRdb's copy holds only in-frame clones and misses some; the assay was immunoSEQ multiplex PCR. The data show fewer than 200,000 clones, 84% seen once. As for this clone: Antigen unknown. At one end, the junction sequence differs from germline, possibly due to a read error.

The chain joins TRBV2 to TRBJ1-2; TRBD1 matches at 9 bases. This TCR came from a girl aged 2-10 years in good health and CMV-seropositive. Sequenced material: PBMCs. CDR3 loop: CASSEAGTGLKGTF. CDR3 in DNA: TGTGCCAGCAGTGAAGCGGGGACAGGGTTGAAAGGGACTTTC.